Included here is one TCR beta chain sequence, with context. These data belong to a study of OX40 agonist ivuxolimab in advanced cancers. The overall study: Antecedent anti-PD-1, anti-PD-L1 or anti-CTLA-4 therapy was permissible, with over 35% having received some. In three patients, partial responses were observed, one with hepatocellular carcinoma and two with cutaneous melanoma.

Here immunoSEQ multiplex PCR was the method, and the copy in TCRdb shows in-frame clones only, minus some. The repertoire holds 25,000 to 30,000 clones, around four fifths seen once, with roughly 12% in the top ten. This CDR3 spans 15 amino acids. With V trimmed by 1 base and J by 7 bases, 6 bases remained unmatched. CDR1 SGHVS and CDR2 FNYEAQ come from the germline V gene. The V call is TRBV7-6, the J call TRBJ2-2; the match to TRBD2 covers 7 bases. The source of this sequence is an adult with an advanced solid tumor such as melanoma, head and neck, liver or kidney cancer. Here the sequenced sample was CD4+ or CD8+ T cells sorted from blood, taken in a trial of the OX40 agonist ivuxolimab. This CDR3 is CASSLVSSGIGELFF. DNA of the CDR3: TGTGCCAGCAGCTTAGTTTCTAGCGGAATCGGGGAGCTGTTTTTT.